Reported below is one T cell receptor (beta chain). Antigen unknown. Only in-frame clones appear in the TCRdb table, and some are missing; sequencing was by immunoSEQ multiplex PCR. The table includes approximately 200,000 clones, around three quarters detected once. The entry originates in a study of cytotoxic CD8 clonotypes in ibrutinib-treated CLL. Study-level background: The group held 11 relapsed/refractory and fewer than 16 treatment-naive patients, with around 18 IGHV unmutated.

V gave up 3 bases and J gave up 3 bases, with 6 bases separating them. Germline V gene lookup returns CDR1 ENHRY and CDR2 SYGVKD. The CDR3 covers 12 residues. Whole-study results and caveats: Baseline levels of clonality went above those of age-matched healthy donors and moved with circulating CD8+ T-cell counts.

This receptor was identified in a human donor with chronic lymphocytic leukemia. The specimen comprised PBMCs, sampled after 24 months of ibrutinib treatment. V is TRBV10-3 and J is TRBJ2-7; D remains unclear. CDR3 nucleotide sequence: TGTGCCATCAGTGAAATTCGCTACGAGCAGTACTTC. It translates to CAISEIRYEQYF.